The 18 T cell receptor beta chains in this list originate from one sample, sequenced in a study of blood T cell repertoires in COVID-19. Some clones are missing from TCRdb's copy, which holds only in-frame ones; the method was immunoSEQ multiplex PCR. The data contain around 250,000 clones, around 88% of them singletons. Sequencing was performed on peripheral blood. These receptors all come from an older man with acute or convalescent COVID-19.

CDR3 loop: CASSNGGTDTQYF. As DNA, the CDR3 is TGTGCCAGTAGTAACGGAGGCACAGATACGCAGTATTTT. The chain has TRBV19 and TRBJ2-3; D is ambiguous. CDR3 length: 13 residues. The V gene's germline CDR1 is LNHDA and CDR2 SQIVND (reference sequence). Trimming cost V 4 bases and J 1 base, with 6 bases left between them.

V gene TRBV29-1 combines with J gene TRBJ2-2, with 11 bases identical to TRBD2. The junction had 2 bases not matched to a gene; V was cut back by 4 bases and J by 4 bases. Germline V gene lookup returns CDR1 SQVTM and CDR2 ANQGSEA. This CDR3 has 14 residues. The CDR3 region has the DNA TGCAGCGTTGCACTAGCGGGAGTCACCGGGGAGCTGTTTTTT. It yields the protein CSVALAGVTGELFF.

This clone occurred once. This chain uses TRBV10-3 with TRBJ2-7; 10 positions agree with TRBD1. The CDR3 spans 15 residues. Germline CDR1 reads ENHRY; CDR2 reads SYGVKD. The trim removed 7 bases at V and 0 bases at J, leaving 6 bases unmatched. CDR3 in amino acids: CAINRQGADSYEQYF. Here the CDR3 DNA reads TGTGCCATCAATCGACAGGGGGCGGACTCCTACGAGCAGTACTTC.

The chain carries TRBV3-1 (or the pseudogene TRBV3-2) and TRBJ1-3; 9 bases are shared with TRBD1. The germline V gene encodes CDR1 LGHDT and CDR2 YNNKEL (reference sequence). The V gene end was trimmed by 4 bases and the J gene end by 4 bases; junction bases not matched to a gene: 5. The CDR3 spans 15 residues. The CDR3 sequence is CASSLRTGAGNTIYF. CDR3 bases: TGTGCCAGCAGCCTCCGGACAGGGGCAGGAAACACCATATATTTT.

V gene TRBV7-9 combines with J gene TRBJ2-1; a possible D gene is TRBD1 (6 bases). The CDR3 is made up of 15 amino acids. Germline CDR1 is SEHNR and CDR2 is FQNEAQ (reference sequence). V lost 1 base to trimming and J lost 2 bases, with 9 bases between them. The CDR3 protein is CASSLGKGAYNEQFF. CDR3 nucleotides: TGTGCCAGCAGCTTAGGAAAGGGGGCCTACAATGAGCAGTTCTTC.

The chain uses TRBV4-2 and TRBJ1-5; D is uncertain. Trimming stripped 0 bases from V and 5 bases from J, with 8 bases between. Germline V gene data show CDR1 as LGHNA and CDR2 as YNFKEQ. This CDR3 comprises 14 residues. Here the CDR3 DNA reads TGTGCCAGCAGCCAAGACCTGGACTATCAGCCCCAGCATTTT. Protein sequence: CASSQDLDYQPQHF.

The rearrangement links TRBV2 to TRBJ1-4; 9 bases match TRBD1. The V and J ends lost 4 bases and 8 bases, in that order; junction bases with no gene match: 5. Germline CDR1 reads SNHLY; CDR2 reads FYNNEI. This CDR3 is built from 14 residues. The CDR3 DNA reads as TGTGCCAGCAGTGGGGGACAGGGTCGAGAAAAACTGTTTTTT. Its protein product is CASSGGQGREKLFF.

CDR3 protein: CASSPPGQGLFGEQFF. In DNA form, the CDR3 reads TGTGCCAGCAGCCCTCCGGGACAGGGTCTTTTCGGTGAGCAGTTCTTC. This rearrangement joins TRBV7-9 to TRBJ2-1; 9 bases fit TRBD1. V was pared by 5 bases and J by 9 bases, with 14 bases of the junction left unmatched. Germline CDR1 SEHNR, CDR2 FQNEAQ (reference sequence). The CDR3 length is 16 residues.

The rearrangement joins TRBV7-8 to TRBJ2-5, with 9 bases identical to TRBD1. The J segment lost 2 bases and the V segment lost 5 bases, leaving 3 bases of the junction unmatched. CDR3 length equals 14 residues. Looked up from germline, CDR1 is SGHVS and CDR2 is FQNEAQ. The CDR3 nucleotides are TGTGCCAGCAGCCGACAGGGGGTACAAGAGACCCAGTACTTC. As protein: CASSRQGVQETQYF.

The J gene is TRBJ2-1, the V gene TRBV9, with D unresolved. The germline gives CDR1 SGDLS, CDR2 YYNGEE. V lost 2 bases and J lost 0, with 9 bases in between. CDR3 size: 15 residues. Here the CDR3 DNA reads TGTGCCAGCAGCGTTGGGCCAAGCTCCTACAATGAGCAGTTCTTC. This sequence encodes CASSVGPSSYNEQFF. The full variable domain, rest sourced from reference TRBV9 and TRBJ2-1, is DSGVTQTPKHLITATGQRVTLRCSPRSGDLSVYWYQQSLDQGLQFLIQYYNGEERAKGNILERFSAQQFPDLHSELNLSSLELGDSALYFCASSVGPSSYNEQFFGPGTRLTVL.

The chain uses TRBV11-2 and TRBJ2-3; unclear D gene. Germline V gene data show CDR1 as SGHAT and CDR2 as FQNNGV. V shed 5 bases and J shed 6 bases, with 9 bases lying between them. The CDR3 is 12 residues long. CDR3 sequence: CASSVSRDTQYF. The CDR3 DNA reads TGTGCCAGCAGCGTCTCCAGGGATACGCAGTATTTT.

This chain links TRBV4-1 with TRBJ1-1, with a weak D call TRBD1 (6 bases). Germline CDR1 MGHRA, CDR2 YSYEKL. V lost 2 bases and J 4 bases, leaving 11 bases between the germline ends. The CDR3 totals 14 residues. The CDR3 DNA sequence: TGCGCCAGCAGCCAACCCACAGGGTTCACTGAAGCTTTCTTT. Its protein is CASSQPTGFTEAFF.

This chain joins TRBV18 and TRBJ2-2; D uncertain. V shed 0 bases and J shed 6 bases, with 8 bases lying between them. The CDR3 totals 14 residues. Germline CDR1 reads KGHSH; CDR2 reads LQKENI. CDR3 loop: CASSPPSVAGELFF. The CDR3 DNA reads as TGTGCCAGCTCACCACCGAGCGTGGCCGGGGAGCTGTTTTTT. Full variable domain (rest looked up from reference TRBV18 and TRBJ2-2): NAGVMQNPRHLVRRRGQEARLRCSPMKGHSHVYWYRQLPEEGLKFMVYLQKENIIDESGMPKERFSAEFPKEGPSILRIQQVVRGDSAAYFCASSPPSVAGELFFGEGSRLTVL.

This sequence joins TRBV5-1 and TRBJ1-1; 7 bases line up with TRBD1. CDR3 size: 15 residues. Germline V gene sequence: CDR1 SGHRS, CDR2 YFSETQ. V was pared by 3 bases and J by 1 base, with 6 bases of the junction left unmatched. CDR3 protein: CASSSTTGKNTEAFF. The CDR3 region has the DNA TGCGCCAGCAGCTCGACGACAGGGAAGAACACTGAAGCTTTCTTT.

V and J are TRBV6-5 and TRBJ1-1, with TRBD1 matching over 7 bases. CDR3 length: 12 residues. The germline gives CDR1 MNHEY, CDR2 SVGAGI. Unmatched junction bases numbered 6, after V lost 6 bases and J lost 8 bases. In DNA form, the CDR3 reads TGTGCCAGCAGACCGATACAGGGGGAAGCTTTCTTT. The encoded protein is CASRPIQGEAFF.

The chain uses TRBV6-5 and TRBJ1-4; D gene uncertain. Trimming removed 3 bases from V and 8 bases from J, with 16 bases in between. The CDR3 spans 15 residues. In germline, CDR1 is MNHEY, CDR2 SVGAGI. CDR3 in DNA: TGTGCCAGCAGTTATAGTTTATCCGAGGGAGAAAAACTGTTTTTT. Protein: CASSYSLSEGEKLFF.

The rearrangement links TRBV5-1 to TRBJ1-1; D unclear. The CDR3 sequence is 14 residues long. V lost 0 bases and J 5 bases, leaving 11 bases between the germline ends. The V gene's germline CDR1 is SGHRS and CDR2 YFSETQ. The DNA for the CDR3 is TGCGCCAGCAGCTTGGTGGATAGGAGAACTGAAGCTTTCTTT. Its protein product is CASSLVDRRTEAFF.

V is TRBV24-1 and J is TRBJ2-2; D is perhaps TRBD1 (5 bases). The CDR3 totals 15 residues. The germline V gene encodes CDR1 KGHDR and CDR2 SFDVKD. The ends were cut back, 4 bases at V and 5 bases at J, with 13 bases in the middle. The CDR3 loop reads CATSDPRGFTGELFF. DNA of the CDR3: TGTGCCACCAGTGACCCAAGGGGTTTTACCGGGGAGCTGTTTTTT.